The 9 T cell receptor beta chains below were found in one sample sequenced in a study of blood T cell repertoires in COVID-19. TCRdb keeps only in-frame clones here, not all; method: immunoSEQ multiplex PCR. The repertoire holds 200,000 or so clones, with about 88% as singletons. Input material: PBMCs or T cells enriched from blood (not recorded which). All receptors derive from a woman aged 25 to 39 who had recovered from COVID-19.

The rearrangement uses TRBV15 and TRBJ2-2; 16 bases are shared with TRBD2. The ends lost 1 base at V and 3 bases at J; junction bases unmatched: 11. Germline CDR1 is LNHNV and CDR2 is YYDKDF (reference sequence). The CDR3 covers 21 residues. The DNA of the CDR3 is TGTGCCACCAGCAGAGGGGACCCGGGACTAGCGGGGGGGCACGACACCGGGGAGCTGTTTTTT. It yields the protein CATSRGDPGLAGGHDTGELFF.

The gene calls are TRBV7-2 and TRBJ1-2; D might be TRBD1 (5 bases). The CDR3 consists of 15 residues. The V gene's germline CDR1 is SGHTA and CDR2 FQGNSA. Trimming shortened V by 1 base and J by 0 bases, and 9 bases separated the two germline ends. The CDR3 DNA reads as TGTGCCAGCAGCTTAGATAGGGGCTCTAACTATGGCTACACCTTC. This encodes CASSLDRGSNYGYTF.

V gene TRBV7-9 combines with J gene TRBJ2-2; D perhaps matches TRBD1 (6 bases). CDR1 is SEHNR and CDR2 is FQNEAQ in the germline V gene (reference sequence). The CDR3 spans 13 residues. V lost 8 bases and J lost 6, with 13 bases in between. The DNA for the CDR3 is TGTGCCAGCGAGCGTGGGGGCGCCGGGGAGCTGTTTTTT. Encoded protein: CASERGGAGELFF.

This chain connects TRBV6-2 or TRBV6-3 to TRBJ1-2; TRBD1 agrees at 7 bases. Germline-derived CDR1 and CDR2 are MNHEY and SVGEGT. The CDR3 length is 15 residues. V lost 0 bases, J lost 4 bases, and 5 bases stayed unmatched. CDR3 DNA: TGTGCCAGCAGTTACTCGCCTACAGGGGCCTATGGCTACACCTTC. Its protein is CASSYSPTGAYGYTF.

This clone was detected only once. This chain links TRBV20-1 with TRBJ2-7, with TRBD2 as a possible D gene (5 bases). This CDR3 comprises 10 residues. Trimming stripped 2 bases from V and 8 bases from J, with 7 bases between. The germline V gene encodes CDR1 DFQATT and CDR2 SNEGSKA (reference sequence). The CDR3 here is CSARTSKQYF. The CDR3 DNA is TGCAGTGCTAGAACTAGTAAGCAGTACTTC.

This rearrangement joins TRBV29-1 to TRBJ2-3, with TRBD1 identical over 9 bases. The CDR3 contains 14 residues. The J segment lost 5 bases and the V segment lost 5 bases, leaving 8 bases of the junction unmatched. Germline assignment: CDR1 SQVTM and CDR2 ANQGSEA. CDR3 sequence reads: CSVKTGGWRDTQYF. The CDR3 bases are TGCAGCGTTAAGACAGGGGGTTGGAGAGATACGCAGTATTTT.

The CDR3 reads CASSLAWTSGGFAEQYF. CDR3 nucleotide sequence: TGTGCCAGCAGCTTGGCCTGGACTAGCGGGGGCTTTGCCGAGCAGTACTTC. The chain recombines TRBV5-5 with TRBJ2-7, with 13 nucleotides matching TRBD2. This CDR3 is 17 amino acids long. The V gene's germline CDR1 is SGHKS and CDR2 YYEKEE (reference sequence). V was pared by 0 bases and J by 6 bases, with 9 bases of the junction left unmatched.

This chain uses TRBV7-3 with TRBJ1-2, with D uncertain. Trimming took off 0 bases at V and 8 bases at J, with 16 bases between the two ends. This CDR3 spans 15 amino acids. Germline CDR1 reads SGHTA; CDR2 reads FQGTGA. As DNA, the CDR3 is TGTGCCAGCAGCTTAACTGGGGAGGCGCTTGGGGGCTACACCTTC. Its protein is CASSLTGEALGGYTF.

The rearrangement joins TRBV4-3 to TRBJ1-5; D is uncertain. The CDR3 runs to 14 residues. V was pared by 0 bases and J by 5 bases, with 8 bases between. CDR1 is LGHNA and CDR2 is YSLEER in the germline V gene. The CDR3 sequence: CASSQDVTYQPQHF. The CDR3 DNA reads TGCGCCAGCAGCCAAGATGTAACTTATCAGCCCCAGCATTTT.